These T cell receptor beta chains were read from a single sample in a study of technical replicates of blood from a few donors. The protocol was immunoSEQ multiplex PCR, while the TCRdb copy is restricted to in-frame clones and leaves out a portion. Altogether about 79,000 clones are present, 94% being singletons, with the ten largest covering about 0.25%. The sample consisted of T cells isolated from PBMCs. The receptors were sampled from a human donor in good health. Both conserved end residues are part of each CDR3. Fields, in order: D gene, V gene, clone size, CDR3 length, J gene, CDR3 protein, CDR3 DNA. The D gene is left open where the match is weak. Size tells how often a clone was seen (once, few, many) or the class of an expanded clone, and some rows leave it out.

>TRBD1|TRBV10-1|NA|15|TRBJ2-2
CASRGQGSNTGELFF
TGCGCCAGCAGGGGACAGGGATCGAACACCGGGGAGCTGTTTTTT
>NA|TRBV14|NA|17|TRBJ1-1
CASSQGTDPAGGAEAFF
TGTGCCAGCAGCCAAGGGACAGACCCGGCGGGAGGGGCTGAAGCTTTCTTT
>NA|TRBV6-5|once|15|TRBJ1-6
CASSYVGASGVPLHF
TGTGCCAGCAGTTACGTTGGGGCCAGCGGGGTACCCCTCCACTTT
>NA|TRBV30|NA|13|TRBJ2-5
CAWSVNQGETQYF
TGTGCCTGGAGTGTGAATCAGGGTGAGACCCAGTACTTC
>NA|TRBV28|NA|12|TRBJ2-2
CASSYGGGELFF
TGTGCCAGCAGTTATGGAGGCGGGGAGCTGTTTTTT
>NA|TRBV2|NA|14|TRBJ2-1
CASSATRSYNEQFF
TGTGCCAGCAGTGCTACTCGCTCCTACAATGAGCAGTTCTTC
>NA|TRBV6-1|NA|13|TRBJ1-2
CASSAAGNYGYTF
TGTGCCAGCAGTGCGGCGGGAAACTATGGCTACACCTTC
>TRBD1|TRBV6-5|NA|13|TRBJ2-1
CASSSQGANEQFF
TGTGCCAGCAGCTCGCAGGGGGCCAATGAGCAGTTCTTC
>NA|TRBV5-1|NA|13|TRBJ1-2
CASSPDSIYGYTF
TGCGCCAGCAGTCCGGACAGCATATATGGCTACACCTTC
>NA|TRBV7-9|NA|16|TRBJ2-3
CASSANLLTSTDTQYF
TGTGCCAGCAGCGCTAACTTACTCACTAGCACAGATACGCAGTATTTT
>NA|TRBV5-1|NA|15|TRBJ1-2
CASSLAGGASYGYTF
TGCGCCAGCAGCTTGGCCGGCGGAGCGAGCTATGGCTACACCTTC
>NA|TRBV6-5|NA|13|TRBJ1-2
CASSLQGWGGYTF
TGTGCCAGCAGTCTCCAGGGTTGGGGAGGCTACACCTTC
>NA|TRBV19|NA|15|TRBJ1-5
CASSIVNGGNQPQHF
TGTGCCAGTAGTATAGTAAACGGAGGCAATCAGCCCCAGCATTTT
>NA|TRBV21-1|NA|14|TRBJ2-1
CASSPYGLAGKQFF
TGTGCCAGCAGCCCATACGGACTAGCGGGTAAGCAGTTCTTC
>NA|TRBV6-5|NA|15|TRBJ2-1
CASSYSPGYYNEQFF
TGTGCCAGCAGTTACTCGCCAGGGTACTACAATGAGCAGTTCTTC
>NA|TRBV28|once|14|TRBJ2-7
CASSFTKQYYEQYF
TGTGCCAGCAGTTTCACAAAACAGTACTACGAGCAGTACTTC
>NA|TRBV9|NA|15|TRBJ2-1
CASSPAVSSYNEQFF
TGTGCCAGCAGCCCAGCGGTTAGCTCCTACAATGAGCAGTTCTTC
>NA|TRBV7-9|NA|12|TRBJ2-7
CASSFEGYEQYF
TGTGCCAGCAGCTTTGAGGGCTACGAGCAGTACTTC
>NA|TRBV10-1|NA|13|TRBJ2-5
CASSGQAGETQYF
TGCGCCAGCAGTGGACAGGCCGGAGAGACCCAGTACTTC
>NA|TRBV27|few|16|TRBJ1-1
CASSHTDRRLDTEAFF
TGTGCCAGCAGTCACACAGACAGGCGTCTCGACACTGAAGCTTTCTTT
>TRBD1|TRBV13|NA|12|TRBJ2-3
CASSFDRATQYF
TGTGCCAGCAGCTTCGACAGGGCTACGCAGTATTTT
>NA|TRBV19|few|14|TRBJ2-1
CASSIDRRGNEQFF
TGTGCCAGTAGTATAGATCGTCGGGGAAATGAGCAGTTCTTC
>NA|TRBV28|NA|15|TRBJ1-1
CASVAPGHLNTEAFF
TGTGCCAGCGTGGCTCCGGGACACCTGAACACTGAAGCTTTCTTT
>TRBD1|TRBV14|NA|15|TRBJ2-1
CASSQEGTAYNEQFF
TGTGCCAGCAGCCAAGAGGGGACAGCGTACAATGAGCAGTTCTTC
>NA|TRBV6-1|once|14|TRBJ2-7
CASSGRVGDYEQYF
TGTGCCAGCAGTGGTCGGGTCGGGGACTACGAGCAGTACTTC
>TRBD2|TRBV7-2|NA|16|TRBJ2-3
CASSAITSGGADTQYF
TGTGCCAGCAGCGCCATTACTAGCGGGGGGGCAGATACGCAGTATTTT
>TRBD1|TRBV19|NA|14|TRBJ2-7
CASSIGQGAYEQYF
TGTGCCAGTAGTATAGGACAGGGGGCTTACGAGCAGTACTTC
>NA|TRBV29-1|NA|14|TRBJ2-5
CSLTTGSGKETQYF
TGCAGCCTCACCACAGGGTCCGGAAAAGAGACCCAGTACTTC
>TRBD1|TRBV9|NA|17|TRBJ1-2
CASSPGQGDASDYGYTF
TGTGCCAGCAGCCCTGGACAGGGGGATGCGTCCGACTATGGCTACACCTTC
>NA|TRBV7-8|once|17|TRBJ1-5
CASSLYTREILNQPQHF
TGTGCCAGCAGCCTATATACCCGGGAAATACTTAATCAGCCCCAGCATTTT
>TRBD2|TRBV29-1|NA|13|TRBJ2-5
CSALAGVGETQYF
TGCAGCGCTCTAGCGGGAGTAGGAGAGACCCAGTACTTC
>NA|TRBV11-3|NA|14|TRBJ2-2
CASSLQGGTGELFF
TGTGCCAGCAGCTTACAGGGAGGAACCGGGGAGCTGTTTTTT
>NA|TRBV5-4|NA|16|TRBJ2-7
CASRVDVDLADYEQYF
TGTGCCAGCAGGGTAGATGTGGACTTGGCAGACTACGAGCAGTACTTC
>TRBD1|TRBV4-1|NA|18|TRBJ1-5
CASSQYPRDRVSNQPQHF
TGCGCCAGCAGCCAATACCCCCGGGACAGGGTTTCCAATCAGCCCCAGCATTTT
>TRBD1|TRBV5-4|once|15|TRBJ1-3
CASSTRQGPGNTIYF
TGTGCCAGCAGCACCCGACAGGGGCCCGGAAACACCATATATTTT
>NA|TRBV28|NA|14|TRBJ2-7
CASRVEGGTYEQYF
TGTGCCAGCAGAGTCGAGGGCGGCACCTACGAGCAGTACTTC
>NA|TRBV27|NA|12|TRBJ2-3
CASRASTDTQYF
TGTGCCAGCAGGGCCAGCACAGATACGCAGTATTTT
>TRBD2|TRBV29-1|NA|16|TRBJ2-3
CSVEDGVSGGADTQYF
TGCAGCGTTGAAGATGGGGTTAGCGGGGGTGCAGATACGCAGTATTTT
>NA|TRBV4-1|once|17|TRBJ2-3
CASSQVAAGGPLDTQYF
TGCGCCAGCAGCCAAGTTGCAGCGGGTGGCCCATTAGATACGCAGTATTTT
>NA|TRBV4-1|NA|16|TRBJ2-1
CASSRFLVSDKNEQFF
TGCGCCAGCAGCCGTTTCTTGGTCAGCGATAAGAATGAGCAGTTCTTC